This is a list of T cell receptor beta chains from one sample in a study of T cells in Graves' hyperthyroidism and ophthalmopathy. A single record per CDR3 protein comes from TCRdb applying MiXCR to the multiplex PCR reads. The data contain more than 550,000 distinct CDR3 sequences, around 20% of them singletons. The specimen sequenced was blood. Receptors were obtained from a woman aged 45-65 years with Graves' hyperthyroidism that later progressed to Graves' ophthalmopathy. The CDR3 runs from the conserved cysteine through the conserved F or W. The order of the fields is D gene, J gene, V gene, clone size, CDR3 DNA, CDR3 protein. The D gene is left open where the match is weak. Only some rows state a clone size, as once, few, many or a class for expanded clones.

TRBD1 TRBJ2-7 TRBV19 . TGTGCCAGTAGTCCTCGGGACAGCGTCGCCTACGAGCAGTACTTC CASSPRDSVAYEQYF
. TRBJ1-1 TRBV6-5 few TGTGCCAGCAGTTACTCCGGGGGCCCGAACACTGAAGCTTTCTTT CASSYSGGPNTEAFF
TRBD1 TRBJ2-7 TRBV20-1 many TGCAGTGCCGAAGACAGGGTGGTTTCCTCCTACGAGCAGTACTTC CSAEDRVVSSYEQYF
TRBD2 TRBJ2-3 TRBV6-6 . TGTGCCAGCAGTTACTGGCAGGGAGCGGGGGGGAACACAGATACGCAGTATTTT CASSYWQGAGGNTDTQYF
. TRBJ1-4 TRBV2 . TGTGCCAGCAGTGAGTTTTCGGCACGAAGTGAAAAACTGTTTTTT CASSEFSARSEKLFF
. TRBJ2-2 TRBV29-1 . TGCAGCGTTGAGGACCCTGGGACGGACACCGGGGAGCTGTTTTTT CSVEDPGTDTGELFF
TRBD2 TRBJ2-3 TRBV12-3/TRBV12-4 few TGTGCCAGCAGTCCAACGGGCGGGGGGGGCACAGATACGCAGTATTTT CASSPTGGGGTDTQYF
TRBD2 TRBJ2-1 TRBV11-3 many TGTGCCAGCAGTCTGGGCGGGGGTCGGGTCCATGAGCAGTTCTTC CASSLGGGRVHEQFF
. TRBJ2-6 TRBV2 few TGTGCCAGCAGTTCCAACGTCCTGACTTTC CASSSNVLTF
. TRBJ1-4 TRBV2 . TGTGCCAGCAGACCAGGGGCCAGTAATGAAAAACTGTTTTTT CASRPGASNEKLFF
. TRBJ1-5 TRBV12-3/TRBV12-4 . TGTGCCAGCAGTGCCCGATCGCCACGGGGAGGACAGCCCCAGCATTTT CASSARSPRGGQPQHF
. TRBJ2-1 TRBV3-1 . TGTGCCAGCAGCCATGGTGGGGGGTTGGACAATGAGCAGTTCTTC CASSHGGGLDNEQFF
. TRBJ1-1 TRBV6-1 . TGTGCCAGCACCACCACCGGATATGAAAACACTGAAGCTTTCTTT CASTTTGYENTEAFF
TRBD1 TRBJ1-2 TRBV9 many TGTGCCAGCAGCCCGAGGACAGGCTATGGCTACACCTTC CASSPRTGYGYTF
. TRBJ1-1 TRBV14 few TGTGCCAGCGGCCAAGGGGTTGTCACTGAAGCTTTCTTT CASGQGVVTEAFF
. TRBJ1-1 TRBV29-1 . TGCAGCGTTGAATGGATGAACACTGAAGCTTTCTTT CSVEWMNTEAFF
TRBD1 TRBJ1-1 TRBV6-6 many TGTGCCAGCAGTTACGGGAGTATTTTACAGGGGGACACTGAAGCTTTCTTT CASSYGSILQGDTEAFF
TRBD1 TRBJ2-1 TRBV18 many TGTGCCAGCTCACCGGGACAGCCAGAGCAGTTCTTC CASSPGQPEQFF
. TRBJ1-1 TRBV11-3 many TGTGCCAGCAGCCAGCTGGGGGACACTGAAGCTTTCTTT CASSQLGDTEAFF
TRBD1 TRBJ2-5 TRBV3-1 . TGTGCCACGTGGGACAGGGGGCGTGAGACCCAGTACTTC CATWDRGRETQYF
TRBD1 TRBJ1-1 TRBV20-1 many TGCAGTGCCCCAATGGGGGACAGCACTGAAGCTTTCTTT CSAPMGDSTEAFF
. TRBJ1-1 TRBV12-3/TRBV12-4 many TGTGCCAGCAGTTTCCGGGAGGCTTTCTTT CASSFREAFF
. TRBJ1-4 TRBV11-2 . TGTGCCAGCAGCTTCTGTTCAGAAGAAAAACTGTTTTTT CASSFCSEEKLFF
. TRBJ1-1 TRBV5-1 . TGCGCCAGCAGCCCGGACAACAGGGAGGGGACTGAAGCTTTCTTT CASSPDNREGTEAFF
. TRBJ1-2 TRBV7-9 few TGTGCCAGCAGCTTAGGGGGGGAGGACTCTAACTATGGCTACACCTTC CASSLGGEDSNYGYTF
TRBD2 TRBJ2-3 TRBV3-1 many TGTGCCAGCAGCCTTCCAAGCGGGGGGAGCACAGATACGCAGTATTTT CASSLPSGGSTDTQYF
TRBD1 TRBJ2-7 TRBV18 many TGTGCCAGCTCAACCAGCGGACAGGGGAGGTACGAGCAGTACTTC CASSTSGQGRYEQYF
. TRBJ2-5 TRBV13 few TGTGCCAGCAGCTCCAACCGGGACTTCCAAGAGACCCAGTACTTC CASSSNRDFQETQYF
TRBD2 TRBJ2-3 TRBV4-1 . TGCGCCAGCAGCCTACCTAGCGGGGGGAACACAGATACGCAGTATTTT CASSLPSGGNTDTQYF
. TRBJ2-2 TRBV30 . TGTGCCTGGAGTGTACGGAACAGGGATCGCGGGGAGCTGTTTTTT CAWSVRNRDRGELFF
TRBD2 TRBJ2-3 TRBV18 many TGTGCCAGCTCACCTCGCCCGGGGACTAGCCCTAAAGATACGCAGTATTTT CASSPRPGTSPKDTQYF
. TRBJ1-1 TRBV20-1 many TGCAGTGCAAGACGGTGGGGATCGAACACTGAAGCTTTCTTT CSARRWGSNTEAFF
TRBD1 TRBJ2-3 TRBV2 many TGTGCCAGCAGTGCACGACAGGGGGGCACAGATACGCAGTATTTT CASSARQGGTDTQYF
. TRBJ2-1 TRBV14 . TGTGCCAGCAGCCAAGGACTAGTGGCCTACAATGAGCAGTTCTTC CASSQGLVAYNEQFF
TRBD2 TRBJ2-1 TRBV5-1 many TGCGCCAGCAGCTACAACCCGGGAGGCCATGAGCAGTTCTTC CASSYNPGGHEQFF
. TRBJ1-2 TRBV27 . TGTGCCAGCAGTACAGCAGCTAACTATGGCTACACCTTC CASSTAANYGYTF
. TRBJ1-5 TRBV30 many TGTGCCTGGGGGGGTGGCGATAGCAATCAGCCCCAGCATTTT CAWGGGDSNQPQHF
. TRBJ1-1 TRBV18 . TGTGCCAGCTCACCTAGAGGTACCGACACTGAAGCTTTCTTT CASSPRGTDTEAFF
TRBD2 TRBJ2-3 TRBV5-6 many TGTGCCAGCAGCTTGGGTTCTTATCTAGCGGGTCGCCCAAGCACAGATACGCAGTATTTT CASSLGSYLAGRPSTDTQYF
TRBD1 TRBJ1-2 TRBV20-1 . TGCAGTGCTAGATGGACAGGATCAGTCTATGGCTACACCTTC CSARWTGSVYGYTF
. TRBJ1-2 TRBV20-1 . TGCAGTGCTGCCCCTCCCGGGACGGAATTTAACTATGGCTACACCTTC CSAAPPGTEFNYGYTF
TRBD1 TRBJ2-2 TRBV19 few TGTGCCAGTAGCAGGGACAGGGATTCGACCGGGGAGCTGTTTTTT CASSRDRDSTGELFF
. TRBJ1-1 TRBV6-5 many TGTGCCAGCAGTTACGAGGGTTATCCTGAAGCTTTCTTT CASSYEGYPEAFF
. TRBJ1-6 TRBV6-1 few TGTGCCAGCAGTGAATTGCGCAGCCCTAATTCACCCCTCCACTTT CASSELRSPNSPLHF
. TRBJ1-2 TRBV6-1 . TGTGCCAGCAGCGGACCCAATTTTAACTATGGCTACACCTTC CASSGPNFNYGYTF
. TRBJ1-5 TRBV6-1 . TGTGCCAGCAGTGAAGGAAGGGGCAATCAGCCCCAGCATTTT CASSEGRGNQPQHF
TRBD1 TRBJ2-1 TRBV3-1 many TGTGCCAGCAGCCAAGAAATGGGGACAGGGCTGAGTGATGAGCAGTTCTTC CASSQEMGTGLSDEQFF
. TRBJ1-1 TRBV5-1 few TGCGCCAGCAGCTTGGCCCCAGGGTTAAGGGCTTTCTTT CASSLAPGLRAFF
. TRBJ2-3 TRBV5-1 . TGCGCCAGCGGCGTCAGGAGCACTAGCACAGATACGCAGTATTTT CASGVRSTSTDTQYF
. TRBJ2-7 TRBV6-1 many TGTGCCAGCAGTTCCATTGGGGTTGGCGAGCAGTACTTC CASSSIGVGEQYF
TRBD1 TRBJ1-2 TRBV12-3/TRBV12-4 many TGTGCCAGCAATGACAAAATCCAGCCGACAGGGTTGGGCTATGGCTACACCTTC CASNDKIQPTGLGYGYTF
TRBD1 TRBJ1-5 TRBV18 few TGTGCCAGCTCTCGGACAGGGCCGGATCAGCCCCAGCATTTT CASSRTGPDQPQHF
. TRBJ2-7 TRBV10-3 few TGTGCCATCAGGGGCGCTAACGGCTCATTTAACTACGAGCAGTACTTC CAIRGANGSFNYEQYF
TRBD1 TRBJ1-4 TRBV19 few TGTGCCAGTAGTATGACAGGGGGCGATGGTAATGAAAAACTGTTTTTT CASSMTGGDGNEKLFF
. TRBJ1-2 TRBV6-1 . TGTGCCAGCCGACCAATAAAGAGGTCCAAAGCTAACTATGGCTACACCTTC CASRPIKRSKANYGYTF